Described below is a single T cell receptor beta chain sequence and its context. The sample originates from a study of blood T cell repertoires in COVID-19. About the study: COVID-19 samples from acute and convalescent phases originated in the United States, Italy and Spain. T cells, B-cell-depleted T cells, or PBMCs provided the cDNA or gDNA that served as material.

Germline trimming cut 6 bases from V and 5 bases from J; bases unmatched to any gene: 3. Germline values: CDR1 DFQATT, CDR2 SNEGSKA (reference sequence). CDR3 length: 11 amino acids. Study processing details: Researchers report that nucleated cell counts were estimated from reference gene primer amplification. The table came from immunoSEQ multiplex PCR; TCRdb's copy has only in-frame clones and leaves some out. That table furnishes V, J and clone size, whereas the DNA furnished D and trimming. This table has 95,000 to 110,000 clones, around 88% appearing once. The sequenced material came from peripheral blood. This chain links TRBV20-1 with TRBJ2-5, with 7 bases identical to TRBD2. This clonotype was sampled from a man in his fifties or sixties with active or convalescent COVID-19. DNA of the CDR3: TGCAGTGCAGTGGGGGGGGAGACCCAGTACTTC. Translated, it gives CSAVGGETQYF.